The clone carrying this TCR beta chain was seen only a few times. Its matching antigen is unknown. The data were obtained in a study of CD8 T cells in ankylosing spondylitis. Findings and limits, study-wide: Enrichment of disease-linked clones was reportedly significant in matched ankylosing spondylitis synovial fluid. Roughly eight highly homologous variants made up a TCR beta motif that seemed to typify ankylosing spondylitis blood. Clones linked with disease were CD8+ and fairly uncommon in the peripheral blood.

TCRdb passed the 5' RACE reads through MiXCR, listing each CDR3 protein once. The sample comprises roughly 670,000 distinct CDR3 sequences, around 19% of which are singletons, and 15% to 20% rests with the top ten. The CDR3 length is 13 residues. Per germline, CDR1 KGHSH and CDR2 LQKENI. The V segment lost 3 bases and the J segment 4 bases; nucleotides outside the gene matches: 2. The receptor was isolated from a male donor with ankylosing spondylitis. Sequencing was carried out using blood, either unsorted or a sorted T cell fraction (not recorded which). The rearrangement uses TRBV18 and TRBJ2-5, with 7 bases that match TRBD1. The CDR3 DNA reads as TGTGCCAGCTCACCGGACAGGTTAGAGACCCAGTACTTC. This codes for CASSPDRLETQYF.